A single sample gave rise to the 22 T cell receptor beta chains below, sequenced in a study of regulatory T cells in long-lasting Graves disease. Sequencing libraries for TCR beta were prepared with iRepertoire HTBI primers and Arm-PCR of CDR3 regions. MiXCR, applied by TCRdb to the multiplex PCR reads, yields one record per CDR3 protein. The table records about 470,000 distinct CDR3 sequences, 20% to 25% of them present only once. Time point here: persistent/refractory GD, antithyroid drugs over 5 years with positive TRAb. Researchers made the TCR library from RNA that was extracted from PBMCs. Sequencing used peripheral blood mononuclear cells (PBMCs), obtained when the disease was refractory, from a patient treated with antithyroid drugs. All receptors derive from a female donor with Graves disease.

With respect to this clonotype: With a much larger clone just one base away, this may be a read error. This sequence joins TRBV28 and TRBJ2-7; 7 nucleotides agree with TRBD1. CDR1 and CDR2 from the germline V gene are MDHEN and SYDVKM. The CDR3 spans 13 residues. CDR3 sequence reads: CASKKQGPYERYF. The DNA of the CDR3 is TGTGCCAGCAAAAAACAGGGGCCCTACGAGCGGTACTTC. Combining the CDR3 with reference TRBV28 and TRBJ2-7 gives the whole variable domain DVKVTQSSRYLVKRTGEKVFLECVQDMDHENMFWYRQDPGLGLRLIYFSYDVKMKEKGDIPEGYSVSREKKERFSLILESASTNQTSMYLCASKKQGPYERYFGPGTRLTVT.

In this sample, this clonotype turned up many times. The chain has TRBV6-5 and TRBJ1-1; TRBD1 is a possible D gene (5 bases). V lost 2 bases and J 2 bases, leaving 15 bases between the germline ends. Germline CDR1 is MNHEY and CDR2 is SVGAGI. This CDR3 contains 16 residues. CDR3 sequence reads: CASSYGGKGANTEAFF. CDR3 in DNA: TGTGCCAGCAGTTACGGGGGAAAAGGGGCAAACACTGAAGCTTTCTTT.

The chain recombines TRBV6-2 or TRBV6-3 with TRBJ2-7, with 10 bases lining up with TRBD2. V lost 2 bases to trimming and J lost 3 bases; unmatched junction nucleotides: 4. CDR1 is MNHEY and CDR2 is SVGEGT in the germline V gene. The CDR3 has 15 amino acids. CDR3 region: CASSYEAGGIYEQYF. As DNA, the CDR3 is TGTGCCAGCAGTTACGAAGCGGGGGGGATCTACGAGCAGTACTTC.

Ten or more counts support this clonotype. V is TRBV12-3 or TRBV12-4 and J is TRBJ1-2; 7 positions agree with TRBD1. The CDR3 loop spans 16 amino acids. The V gene end was trimmed by 10 bases and the J gene end by 0 bases; junction bases not matched to a gene: 14. The CDR3 region has the DNA TGTGCCACCGAGTATAGGACAGGCCGAGCTAACTATGGCTACACCTTC. Its protein product is CATEYRTGRANYGYTF.

The chain recombines TRBV6-4 with TRBJ2-3; 8 bases align to TRBD2. The CDR3 is 16 residues long. The V and J ends lost 0 bases and 5 bases, in that order; junction bases with no gene match: 7. Germline V lookup: CDR1 MRHNA, CDR2 SNTAGT. The CDR3 reads CASSDSGAGVRDTQYF. As DNA, the CDR3 is TGTGCCAGCAGTGACTCGGGAGCGGGAGTAAGAGATACGCAGTATTTT.

This clonotype occurred a few times. The chain links TRBV6-2 or TRBV6-3 to TRBJ1-2, with TRBD1 matching 9 bases. The germline V gene has CDR1 MNHEY and CDR2 SVGEGT. CDR3 length: 16 residues. The J segment lost 2 bases and the V segment lost 5 bases, leaving 9 bases of the junction unmatched. CDR3 residues: CASSPTGQGPNYGYTF. The CDR3 DNA sequence: TGTGCCAGCAGTCCGACGGGACAGGGCCCGAACTATGGCTACACCTTC.

This clonotype showed up just a few times. This sequence joins TRBV30 and TRBJ2-2; no definite D call. V shed 0 bases and J shed 6 bases, with 8 bases lying between them. Germline V gene sequence: CDR1 GTSNPN, CDR2 SVGIG (reference sequence). This CDR3 has 13 residues. The CDR3 spells CAWSVRSAGELFF. The CDR3 coding sequence is TGTGCCTGGAGTGTACGATCAGCCGGGGAGCTGTTTTTT.

This clonotype was detected ten times or more. V and J are TRBV24-1 and TRBJ2-5; D ambiguous. Germline V gene lookup returns CDR1 KGHDR and CDR2 SFDVKD. V was shortened by 3 bases and J by 1 base, with 5 bases between the two germline ends. The CDR3 totals 13 residues. The CDR3 DNA reads TGTGCCACCAGTGATGCTTTCCAAGAGACCCAGTACTTC. The encoded protein is CATSDAFQETQYF.

The chain employs TRBV6-2 or TRBV6-3 and TRBJ2-1; no reliable D call. The V and J ends lost 0 bases and 12 bases respectively, with 6 bases between them. The CDR3 is made up of 11 amino acids. Germline CDR1 is MNHEY and CDR2 is SVGEGT. CDR3 loop: CASSYSTLQFF. For the CDR3, the DNA is TGTGCCAGCAGTTACTCGACCCTGCAGTTCTTC.

This clonotype was found a few times. This sequence may be a read error, since a much larger clone differs from it by one base. This rearrangement joins TRBV28 to TRBJ1-5; D gene unclear. The CDR3 totals 17 residues. Per the germline V gene, CDR1 is MDHEN and CDR2 is SYDVKM. The CDR3 DNA sequence: TGTGCCAGCGCGCGAGGGTTTCTCTATGGCAGCAATCAGCCCCGGCATTTT. The encoded protein is CASARGFLYGSNQPRHF.

This clonotype was detected many times. V gene TRBV13 combines with J gene TRBJ2-5, with D maybe TRBD1 (6 bases). The CDR3 has 15 amino acids. V was shortened by 4 bases and J by 1 base, with 13 bases between the two germline ends. Germline V gives CDR1 PRHDT, CDR2 FYEKMQ (reference sequence). The CDR3 here is CASSSPPTGQETQYF. CDR3 bases: TGTGCCAGCAGCTCCCCCCCGACAGGCCAAGAGACCCAGTACTTC.

This clonotype was observed a few times. The CDR3 protein is CATSQGITDTQYF. Here the CDR3 DNA reads TGTGCCACCAGCCAGGGTATCACAGATACGCAGTATTTT. V and J are TRBV24-1 and TRBJ2-3; a possible D gene is TRBD1 (5 bases). The V gene lost 7 bases and the J gene lost 2 bases, with 9 bases spanning the gap. This CDR3 is built from 13 residues. Germline V gene data show CDR1 as KGHDR and CDR2 as SFDVKD.

This rearrangement joins TRBV20-1 to TRBJ2-5, with D possibly being TRBD2 (5 bases). Germline V gives CDR1 DFQATT, CDR2 SNEGSKA (reference sequence). The CDR3 is made up of 15 amino acids. Between the trimmed V and J ends, which lost 1 base and 0 bases, there was a span of 12 bases. The CDR3 bases are TGCAGTGCTAGAGTGGCGGGCTGGTACCAAGAGACCCAGTACTTC. Translating it yields CSARVAGWYQETQYF.

A few counts support this clonotype. A much more abundant neighbour one base away suggests this may be a read error. The chain combines TRBV10-3 with TRBJ1-2; 9 positions match TRBD1. Per the germline V gene, CDR1 is ENHRY and CDR2 is SYGVKD. CDR3 size: 13 residues. The V gene end was trimmed by 10 bases and the J gene end by 3 bases; junction bases not matched to a gene: 6. The CDR3 is CASGRTGDYGYTF. DNA of the CDR3: TGTGCCAGCGGGCGGACAGGGGACTATGGCTACACCTTC.

J is TRBJ2-2 and V is TRBV6-2 or TRBV6-3, with TRBD2 as a possible D gene (5 bases). Germline CDR1 is MNHEY and CDR2 is SVGEGT. V lost 6 bases and J lost 3, with 14 bases in between. CDR3 length equals 15 residues. CDR3 in amino acids: CASSPQAGDTGELFF. As DNA, the CDR3 is TGTGCCAGCAGCCCCCAGGCGGGCGACACCGGGGAGCTGTTTTTT.

This clonotype was found a few times. The chain carries TRBV30 and TRBJ2-6, with D unclear. Trimming removed 1 base from V and 0 bases from J, with 7 bases in between. Germline V gene data show CDR1 as GTSNPN and CDR2 as SVGIG (reference sequence). CDR3 size: 15 residues. Written as DNA, the CDR3 is TGTGCCTGGAGTGCTCAGTTCTCTGGGGCCAACGTCCTGACTTTC. Amino acid sequence: CAWSAQFSGANVLTF.

This clonotype was observed many times. V gene TRBV28 combines with J gene TRBJ2-7, with TRBD1 matching over 9 bases. Germline loops: CDR1 MDHEN, CDR2 SYDVKM. With 6 bases clipped from V and 3 bases from J, the junction kept 9 bases outside the gene matches. This CDR3 is built from 15 residues. The CDR3 sequence: CASSSASGQGYEQYF. Written as DNA, the CDR3 is TGTGCCAGCAGCTCAGCCTCGGGACAGGGCTACGAGCAGTACTTC.

The rearrangement joins TRBV9 to TRBJ2-2; 12 positions agree with TRBD2. The CDR3 covers 16 residues. Germline V CDR1 and CDR2: SGDLS, YYNGEE. Trimming took 5 bases from V and 3 from J; bases not matched to a gene: 5. CDR3 coding DNA: TGTGCCAGCAGTGCACGGACTAGCGGGGACACCGGGGAGCTGTTTTTT. Protein product: CASSARTSGDTGELFF.

The J gene is TRBJ2-2, the V gene TRBV7-2; D may be TRBD2 (7 bases). V lost 0 bases to trimming and J lost 6 bases, with 8 bases between them. Germline V gene data show CDR1 as SGHTA and CDR2 as FQGNSA. This CDR3 comprises 14 residues. The CDR3 region is CASSLAGGPGELFF. The CDR3 DNA reads as TGTGCCAGCAGCTTAGCGGGGGGGCCCGGGGAGCTGTTTTTT.

Many counts were recorded for this clonotype. This chain joins TRBV27 and TRBJ2-7, with a possible D match to TRBD1 (6 bases). Germline V gene data show CDR1 as MNHEY and CDR2 as SMNVEV (reference sequence). V lost 2 bases and J 2 bases, leaving 13 bases between the germline ends. The CDR3 sequence is 15 residues long. CDR3 region: CASSLPRDITYEQYF. The CDR3 bases are TGTGCCAGCAGTTTACCACGGGACATCACCTACGAGCAGTACTTC.

This clonotype was seen many times. This sequence joins TRBV24-1 and TRBJ2-4; D possibly uses TRBD1 or TRBD2 (6 bases each). The CDR3 length is 16 residues. V dropped 4 bases and J dropped 3 bases, with 15 bases sitting between them. Germline loops: CDR1 KGHDR, CDR2 SFDVKD. Here the CDR3 reads CATSDTRGVGKNIQYF. The CDR3, as DNA: TGTGCCACCAGTGACACTAGGGGGGTCGGCAAAAACATTCAGTACTTC.

At least ten counts were recorded for this clonotype. The V call is TRBV20-1, the J call TRBJ2-5; no definite D call. The V gene's germline CDR1 is DFQATT and CDR2 SNEGSKA (reference sequence). V shed 1 base and J shed 7 bases, with 10 bases lying between them. The CDR3 sequence is 12 residues long. The DNA for the CDR3 is TGCAGTGCTAGAGGTCCCGTAGGGACCCAGTACTTC. This codes for CSARGPVGTQYF.